The entry that follows covers one TCR beta chain sequence. The data originate from a study of blood T cell repertoires in COVID-19. Study overall: Acute and convalescent COVID-19 samples came from the United States, Italy and Spain.

Authors' methods: Amplification with reference gene primers provided the estimates of nucleated cell counts. Here immunoSEQ multiplex PCR was the method, and the copy in TCRdb shows in-frame clones only, minus some. That table is the source of V, J and clone size, and D and trimming were worked out from the DNA. The sample carries 410,000 or so clones, around nine tenths recorded once. The specimen sequenced was peripheral blood. This TCR was recovered from a middle-aged woman with COVID-19, enrolled during active disease.

The CDR3 DNA reads TGCGCCAGCAGCTGGCCTAGCGGGGTCCCACAAGAGACCCAGTACTTC. Its protein product is CASSWPSGVPQETQYF. The genes are TRBV5-1 and TRBJ2-5; 9 bases map to TRBD2. CDR3 length: 16 residues. The V gene's germline CDR1 is SGHRS and CDR2 YFSETQ. V gave up 3 bases and J gave up 2 bases; unmatched junction bases: 8.